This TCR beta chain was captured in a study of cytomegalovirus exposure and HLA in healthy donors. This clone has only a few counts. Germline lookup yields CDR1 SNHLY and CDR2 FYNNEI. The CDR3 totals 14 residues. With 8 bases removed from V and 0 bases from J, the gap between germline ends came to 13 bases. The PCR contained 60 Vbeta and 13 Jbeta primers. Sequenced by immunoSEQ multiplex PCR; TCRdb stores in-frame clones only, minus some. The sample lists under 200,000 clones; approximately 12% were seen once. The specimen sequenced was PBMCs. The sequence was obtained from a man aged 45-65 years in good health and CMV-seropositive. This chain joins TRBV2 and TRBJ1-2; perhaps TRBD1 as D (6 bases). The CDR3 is CASSIRTANYGYTF. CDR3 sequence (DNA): TGTGCCAGCTCTATACGGACAGCTAACTATGGCTACACCTTC.